The text below deals with one T cell receptor beta chain. Germline CDR1 is LNHDA and CDR2 is SQIVND (reference sequence). Trimming removed 8 bases from V and 5 bases from J; junction bases left unmatched: 4. This CDR3 has 13 residues. This entry belongs to a study of cytomegalovirus exposure and HLA in healthy donors. Study background: Among the approximately 380 donors who were genotyped, roughly 76% fell in the genetic ancestry cluster that is associated with self-reported Caucasian donors.

Amplification used 60 Vbeta primers and 13 Jbeta primers. Assay used: immunoSEQ multiplex PCR; TCRdb lists only in-frame clones, some missing. The sample carries roughly 190,000 clones, about three quarters recorded once. The J gene is TRBJ2-4, the V gene TRBV19; 9 bases fit TRBD2. The material sequenced was PBMCs. The clonotype comes from a woman between 35 and 50 years old in good health and CMV-seronegative. CDR3 region: CASGAGGQNIQYF. CDR3 sequence (DNA): TGTGCCAGTGGGGCGGGAGGGCAAAACATTCAGTACTTC.